The next 7 T cell receptor beta chains were all read from a single sample in a study of shared clonotypes between healthy human individuals. Assay: immunoSEQ multiplex PCR; the TCRdb copy retains only in-frame clones and omits some. The sample contains about 2.4 million clones, around 94% of which appear only once. Sequenced input: naive CD4+ T cells sorted from blood. The sample's subset: CD45RA+ positively selected. These receptors were taken from a man younger than 35 in good health.

This chain joins TRBV6-4 and TRBJ2-2; no definite D call. The V gene's germline CDR1 is MRHNA and CDR2 SNTAGT. The CDR3 extends over 16 amino acids. Trimming took 0 bases from V and 4 from J, leaving 12 bases between them. CDR3 sequence: CASSDSSGISTGELFF. DNA of the CDR3: TGTGCCAGCAGTGACTCGAGTGGGATTTCCACCGGGGAGCTGTTTTTT.

This clone showed up just once. The CDR3 here is CASSPSLLDTEAFF. Written as DNA, the CDR3 is TGTGCCAGCTCACCTTCCCTACTTGACACTGAAGCTTTCTTT. The V gene is TRBV18, the J gene TRBJ1-1; D unresolved. This CDR3 comprises 14 residues. The V gene lost 3 bases and the J gene lost 3 bases, with 11 bases spanning the gap. Germline CDR1 is KGHSH and CDR2 is LQKENI.

The J gene is TRBJ2-7, the V gene TRBV5-1; D is unclear. CDR1 is SGHRS and CDR2 is YFSETQ in the germline V gene. This CDR3 has 16 residues. V gave up 4 bases and J gave up 3 bases, with 20 bases separating them. The CDR3 DNA is TGCGCCAGCAGCATCGGATCATCCGGACCAGTCTACGAGCAGTACTTC. This translates into CASSIGSSGPVYEQYF.

With respect to this clone: The same CDR3 is also encoded by other DNA sequences in this sample. The chain couples TRBV18 to TRBJ2-7; TRBD2 matches 10 bases. This CDR3 contains 16 residues. CDR1 and CDR2 from the germline V gene are KGHSH and LQKENI. V lost 3 bases, J lost 2 bases, and 7 bases stayed unmatched. CDR3 DNA: TGTGCCAGCTCACCCTTATTAGCGGGAGGCCCCTACGAGCAGTACTTC. Protein product: CASSPLLAGGPYEQYF.

The chain employs TRBV5-1 and TRBJ1-2; 7 nucleotides match TRBD1. Unmatched junction bases numbered 5, after V lost 1 base and J lost 2 bases. Germline V gene sequence: CDR1 SGHRS, CDR2 YFSETQ. This CDR3 spans 15 amino acids. The CDR3: CASSLSGQANYGYTF. In DNA form, the CDR3 reads TGCGCCAGCAGCTTGAGCGGACAGGCGAACTATGGCTACACCTTC.

The chain combines TRBV29-1 with TRBJ1-1; D perhaps matches TRBD1 (5 bases). The germline V gene encodes CDR1 SQVTM and CDR2 ANQGSEA. The CDR3 runs to 13 residues. V was pared by 5 bases and J by 4 bases, with 14 bases between. Here the CDR3 DNA reads TGCAGCGTTTCTGGTGGGGGGGGCACTGAAGCTTTCTTT. This translates into CSVSGGGGTEAFF.

The genes are TRBV19 and TRBJ2-1, with 8 bases lining up with TRBD2. Trimming cost V 4 bases and J 8 bases; bases outside gene matches: 4. Germline lookup yields CDR1 LNHDA and CDR2 SQIVND (reference sequence). This CDR3 comprises 13 residues. The CDR3 reads CASSTLGGDEQFF. The CDR3 nucleotides are TGTGCCAGTAGTACTCTCGGGGGGGATGAGCAGTTCTTC.